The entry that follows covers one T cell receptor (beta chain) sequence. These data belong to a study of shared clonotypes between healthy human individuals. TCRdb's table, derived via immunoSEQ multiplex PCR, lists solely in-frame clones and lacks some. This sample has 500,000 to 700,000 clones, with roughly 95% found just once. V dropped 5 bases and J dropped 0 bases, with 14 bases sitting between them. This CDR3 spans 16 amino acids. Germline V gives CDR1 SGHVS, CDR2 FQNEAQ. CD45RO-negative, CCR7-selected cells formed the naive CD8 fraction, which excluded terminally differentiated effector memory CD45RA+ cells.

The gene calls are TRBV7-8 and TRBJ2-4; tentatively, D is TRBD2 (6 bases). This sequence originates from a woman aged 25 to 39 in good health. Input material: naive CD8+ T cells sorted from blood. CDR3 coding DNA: TGTGCCAGCAGCCCCTTTGAGGGAGGAGCCAAAAACATTCAGTACTTC. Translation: CASSPFEGGAKNIQYF.